What follows is one TCR beta chain and its context. The J segment lost 3 bases and the V segment lost 5 bases, leaving 1 base of the junction unmatched. CDR3 length: 13 residues. Per the germline V gene, CDR1 is SEHNR and CDR2 is FQNEAQ (reference sequence). The record originates from a study of patients and donors after allogeneic stem cell transplantation. In TCRdb, the RT-PCR reads were re-called with MiXCR into one record per CDR3 protein. The profile shows some 960,000 distinct CDR3 sequences, roughly 17% of them singletons. The J gene is TRBJ2-1, the V gene TRBV7-9; 7 bases are a match to TRBD2. Sequenced sample: blood, either unsorted or a sorted T cell fraction (not recorded which). This receptor was obtained from a human donor who was either an allogeneic HSCT recipient or a stem cell or donor lymphocyte infusion donor (not recorded which). It is not recorded whose cells these are; they may come from a transplant donor. As DNA, the CDR3 is TGTGCCAGCAGCGGGAGGGTCTACAATGAGCAGTTCTTC. The encoded protein is CASSGRVYNEQFF. The full variable domain, its missing parts supplied by reference TRBV7-9 and TRBJ2-1, is DTGVSQNPRHKITKRGQNVTFRCDPISEHNRLYWYRQTLGQGPEFLTYFQNEAQLEKSRLLSDRFSAERPKGSFSTLEIQRTEQGDSAMYLCASSGRVYNEQFFGPGTRLTVL.